Each of the 26 T cell receptor beta chains below was sequenced from the same sample in a study of blood T cell repertoires in COVID-19. Assay used: immunoSEQ multiplex PCR; TCRdb lists only in-frame clones, some missing. The table shows about 72,000 clones, with 86% occurring only once. The sequenced sample consisted of peripheral blood. The receptor source for this set is a woman aged 60-75 years with acute or convalescent COVID-19.

V usage is TRBV7-2 and J usage is TRBJ1-3; the match to TRBD1 covers 8 bases. The CDR3 sequence is 16 residues long. V lost 1 base, J lost 4 bases, and 6 bases stayed unmatched. Germline V lookup: CDR1 SGHTA, CDR2 FQGNSA. The CDR3 here is CASSLGVRGLGNTIYF. CDR3 coding DNA: TGTGCCAGCAGCTTAGGGGTCAGGGGGCTAGGAAACACCATATATTTT.

V usage is TRBV21-1 and J usage is TRBJ2-7; the table's D call TRBD1 went unverified against the DNA. TRBV21-1 is a pseudogene segment. The CDR3 is 15 residues long. The CDR3 spells CASSNTDRASYEQYF. DNA for the CDR3: TGTGCCAGCAGCAATACGGACAGAGCCTCCTACGAGCAGTACTTC.

This chain connects TRBV3-1 (or the pseudogene TRBV3-2) to TRBJ1-1; D ambiguous. The CDR3 totals 15 residues. Between the trimmed V and J ends, which lost 1 base and 0 bases, there was a span of 9 bases. Germline CDR1 is LGHDT and CDR2 is YNNKEL (reference sequence). CDR3 DNA: TGTGCCAGCAGCCAAGGGGAGTACATGAACACTGAAGCTTTCTTT. Amino acids: CASSQGEYMNTEAFF.

The chain links TRBV28 to TRBJ1-2, with D maybe TRBD1 (5 bases). Trimming left V 7 bases short and J 1 base short, with 13 bases between. The CDR3 extends over 14 amino acids. Germline V gene sequence: CDR1 MDHEN, CDR2 SYDVKM. The CDR3 protein is CASTQGSLNYGYTF. The DNA for the CDR3 is TGTGCCAGCACCCAGGGATCCCTTAACTATGGCTACACCTTC.

V usage is TRBV15 and J usage is TRBJ2-5, with 9 bases matching TRBD1. Looked up from germline, CDR1 is LNHNV and CDR2 is YYDKDF (reference sequence). This CDR3 region has 16 residues. Losses at the gene ends were 0 bases for V and 4 bases for J; bases not matched to a gene: 6. The CDR3 is CATSRDRGQGRETQYF. CDR3 nucleotides: TGTGCCACCAGCAGAGATCGTGGACAGGGGCGAGAGACCCAGTACTTC.

The chain combines TRBV7-9 with TRBJ1-1; the D gene is possibly TRBD1 (5 bases). CDR1 is SEHNR and CDR2 is FQNEAQ in the germline V gene (reference sequence). This CDR3 contains 13 residues. The V and J ends lost 5 bases and 9 bases respectively, with 16 bases between them. In DNA, the CDR3 is TGTGCCAGCAGCCCATTCCAGGGTCTTAAAGCTTTCTTT. This sequence encodes CASSPFQGLKAFF.

The genes are TRBV2 and TRBJ2-1; TRBD2 agrees at 15 bases. The CDR3 sequence is 16 residues long. V lost 6 bases and J lost 7; bases outside the gene matches: 7. CDR1 is SNHLY, CDR2 FYNNEI, per germline. The CDR3 sequence is CASSLGLAGGLNEQFF. The CDR3 coding sequence is TGTGCCAGCAGCCTCGGACTAGCGGGGGGGCTTAATGAGCAGTTCTTC.

V is TRBV19 and J is TRBJ2-6; perhaps TRBD2 as D (5 bases). CDR1 LNHDA and CDR2 SQIVND come from the germline V gene (reference sequence). V lost 5 bases, J lost 0 bases, and 8 bases lay in between. The CDR3 runs 15 residues. The chain's CDR3 is CASSSGYSGANVLTF. CDR3 DNA: TGTGCCAGTAGTTCGGGGTACTCTGGGGCCAACGTCCTGACTTTC.

V and J are TRBV7-2 and TRBJ1-5; D gene unclear. Germline V gene lookup returns CDR1 SGHTA and CDR2 FQGNSA. V was cut by 2 bases and J by 7 bases, with 15 bases left in between. The CDR3 is 15 residues long. CDR3: CASSLMSGERQPQHF. CDR3 bases: TGTGCCAGCAGCTTAATGTCCGGGGAGCGGCAGCCCCAGCATTTT.

The V gene is TRBV9, the J gene TRBJ1-2; 8 bases are shared with TRBD1. V was pared by 4 bases and J by 3 bases, with 8 bases of the junction left unmatched. Germline V CDR1 and CDR2: SGDLS, YYNGEE. This CDR3 is 15 amino acids long. CDR3 in amino acids: CASSLPRQGYYGYTF. In DNA form, the CDR3 reads TGTGCCAGCAGCCTCCCGAGACAGGGGTACTATGGCTACACCTTC. The full variable domain, in which reference TRBV9 and TRBJ1-2 provide the parts outside the CDR3, is DSGVTQTPKHLITATGQRVTLRCSPRSGDLSVYWYQQSLDQGLQFLIQYYNGEERAKGNILERFSAQQFPDLHSELNLSSLELGDSALYFCASSLPRQGYYGYTFGSGTRLTVV.

This chain links TRBV7-2 with TRBJ1-1; 8 nucleotides line up with TRBD1. V lost 5 bases, J lost 5 bases, and 7 bases stayed unmatched. CDR3 length: 14 amino acids. The V gene's germline CDR1 is SGHTA and CDR2 FQGNSA. CDR3 sequence (DNA): TGTGCCAGCAGCCTCACTTACAGGGGGACTGAAGCTTTCTTT. Its protein is CASSLTYRGTEAFF.

The genes are TRBV5-1 and TRBJ2-2; D is ambiguous. The germline V gene encodes CDR1 SGHRS and CDR2 YFSETQ. Trimming removed 2 bases from V and 1 base from J, with 9 bases in between. CDR3 length: 15 residues. In DNA, the CDR3 is TGCGCCAGCAGCTTCCTTTCCGGGAACACCGGGGAGCTGTTTTTT. Amino acids: CASSFLSGNTGELFF.

In nucleotides, the CDR3 is TGTGCCAGCAGTGAGGGACTAGCGGGGGCGGAGACCCAGTACTTC. This translates into CASSEGLAGAETQYF. The chain has TRBV2 and TRBJ2-5, with 14 bases identical to TRBD2. CDR1 SNHLY and CDR2 FYNNEI come from the germline V gene. The CDR3 runs to 15 residues. V lost 3 bases to trimming and J lost 5 bases; unmatched junction nucleotides: 2.

This rearrangement joins TRBV6-5 to TRBJ2-7; D gene uncertain. Germline V gives CDR1 MNHEY, CDR2 SVGAGI. V was cut by 10 bases and J by 0 bases, with 16 bases left in between. The CDR3 is 14 residues long. The CDR3 DNA reads TGTGCCATCCGTCTGGAGCTATCCTCCTACGAGCAGTACTTC. Its protein is CAIRLELSSYEQYF.

The DNA of the CDR3 is TGTGCCAGCAGCCAAGGCACCATCCTCGGGGATTCACCCCTCCACTTT. It encodes CASSQGTILGDSPLHF. The chain has TRBV3-1 (or the pseudogene TRBV3-2) and TRBJ1-6; D remains ambiguous. V lost 1 base and J lost 8, with 15 bases in between. This CDR3 contains 16 residues. CDR1 and CDR2 from the germline V gene are LGHDT and YNNKEL (reference sequence).

The chain joins TRBV2 to TRBJ2-1; TRBD2 aligns across 8 bases. V shed 5 bases, J shed 9 bases, and the junction held 12 bases outside the gene matches. The germline V gene encodes CDR1 SNHLY and CDR2 FYNNEI. This CDR3 is built from 15 residues. CDR3 in DNA: TGTGCCAGCAGTCCTCGGACTAGCCATCTTCCTGAGCAGTTCTTC. Encoded protein: CASSPRTSHLPEQFF.

This chain uses TRBV5-8 with TRBJ2-3; D gene uncertain. This CDR3 spans 15 amino acids. V lost 1 base and J lost 0, with 9 bases in between. Germline lookup yields CDR1 SGHTS and CDR2 YDEGEE. The DNA of the CDR3 is TGTGCCAGCAGCTTGAGAATTACTAGCACAGATACGCAGTATTTT. Its protein product is CASSLRITSTDTQYF.

The V call is TRBV4-2, the J call TRBJ1-2; TRBD1 matches 9 bases. This CDR3 has 14 residues. Germline V lookup: CDR1 LGHNA, CDR2 YNFKEQ. V was clipped by 3 bases and J by 6 bases; unmatched bases: 5. Here the CDR3 DNA reads TGTGCCAGCAGCCATACAGGGGGCAAGAATGGCTACACCTTC. The encoded protein is CASSHTGGKNGYTF.

The chain is built from TRBV5-1 and TRBJ2-2; 8 bases match TRBD1. V lost 4 bases and J lost 8; bases outside the gene matches: 1. The CDR3 covers 12 residues. Germline CDR1 reads SGHRS; CDR2 reads YFSETQ. CDR3 coding DNA: TGCGCCAGCAGCCAGGGGGCGGGGGAGCTGTTTTTT. As protein: CASSQGAGELFF.

This chain links TRBV2 with TRBJ2-1, with 10 bases identical to TRBD2. The J segment lost 2 bases and the V segment lost 2 bases, leaving 9 bases of the junction unmatched. The V gene's germline CDR1 is SNHLY and CDR2 FYNNEI. CDR3 size: 18 residues. Here the CDR3 DNA reads TGTGCCAGCAGTGAAATCGAGTTAGCGGGGGGCACCTACAATGAGCAGTTCTTC. The encoded protein is CASSEIELAGGTYNEQFF.

The chain is built from TRBV29-1 and TRBJ1-1; D possibly corresponds to TRBD1 (5 bases). This CDR3 contains 13 residues. In germline, CDR1 is SQVTM, CDR2 ANQGSEA. V lost 5 bases and J lost 0, with 10 bases in between. Written as DNA, the CDR3 is TGCAGCGTTCCCGGAGGGGTGAACACTGAAGCTTTCTTT. Translating gives CSVPGGVNTEAFF.

This chain connects TRBV6-5 to TRBJ1-1, with a weak D call TRBD1 (5 bases). CDR1 and CDR2 from the germline V gene are MNHEY and SVGAGI. The CDR3 is made up of 15 amino acids. V lost 2 bases, J lost 1 base, and 11 bases lay in between. CDR3: CASSYVAGPNTEAFF. The DNA of the CDR3 is TGTGCCAGCAGTTACGTAGCAGGGCCGAACACTGAAGCTTTCTTT.

The chain recombines TRBV19 with TRBJ2-1, with 9 positions matching TRBD1. The CDR3 spans 16 residues. CDR1 is LNHDA and CDR2 is SQIVND in the germline V gene (reference sequence). The ends lost 3 bases at V and 6 bases at J; junction bases unmatched: 9. The CDR3 coding sequence is TGTGCCAGTAGTATTAATTTGGGACAGGGTCGCAATGAGCAGTTCTTC. It encodes CASSINLGQGRNEQFF.

The chain joins TRBV6-4 to TRBJ1-2; no definite D call. V dropped 6 bases and J dropped 4 bases, with 9 bases sitting between them. This CDR3 contains 12 residues. Per germline, CDR1 MRHNA and CDR2 SNTAGT. The CDR3, as DNA: TGTGCCAGCAGCCAGGCCGGCTATGGCTACACCTTC. Protein: CASSQAGYGYTF.

The gene calls are TRBV12-3 or TRBV12-4 and TRBJ1-2; 8 nucleotides align to TRBD1. Losses at the gene ends were 6 bases for V and 8 bases for J; bases not matched to a gene: 5. This CDR3 contains 12 residues. As DNA, the CDR3 is TGTGCCAGCAGGACAGGGGTTTCGGGCTACACCTTC. Translated, it gives CASRTGVSGYTF.

The chain joins TRBV9 to TRBJ2-7; perhaps TRBD2 as D (5 bases). The germline V gene has CDR1 SGDLS and CDR2 YYNGEE. The length of the CDR3 is 12 residues. V lost 3 bases, J lost 6 bases, and 10 bases lay in between. The CDR3 DNA follows: TGTGCCAGCAGCGCGGACTTCGGCGAGCAGTACTTC. Protein sequence: CASSADFGEQYF.